The rows below give T cell receptor beta chains drawn from one sample of a study of CD8 T cells in ankylosing spondylitis. MiXCR was run by TCRdb on the 5' RACE reads, yielding one entry per CDR3 protein. The sample consists of more than 650,000 distinct CDR3 sequences, over 9.5% of them appearing once. The sample consisted of blood, either unsorted or a sorted T cell fraction (not recorded which). These TCRs come from a male donor with ankylosing spondylitis. The conserved cysteine and the conserved F or W are not part of the CDR3 here. Each record gives: J gene, V gene, CDR3 length, clone size, CDR3 protein. Clone sizes are given selectively: once, few, many, or a class where the clone is expanded.

j_gene: TRBJ2-7; v_gene: TRBV15; len: 14; abundance: few; CDR3aa: ATSRVGGSTSYEQY
j_gene: TRBJ2-3; v_gene: TRBV15; len: 14; abundance: NA; CDR3aa: ATSGPLEGSTDTQY
j_gene: TRBJ2-5; v_gene: TRBV6-2/TRBV6-3; len: 10; abundance: few; CDR3aa: ASNGGQETQY
j_gene: TRBJ1-4; v_gene: TRBV10-1; len: 12; abundance: few; CDR3aa: ASSAGHTNEKLF
j_gene: TRBJ2-1; v_gene: TRBV7-2; len: 12; abundance: few; CDR3aa: ASSLGQAWNEQF
j_gene: TRBJ2-7; v_gene: TRBV12-3/TRBV12-4; len: 14; abundance: NA; CDR3aa: ASSTHSGRANYEQY
j_gene: TRBJ1-6; v_gene: TRBV20-1; len: 13; abundance: few; CDR3aa: SARTGGQLNSPLH
j_gene: TRBJ2-5; v_gene: TRBV12-3/TRBV12-4; len: 13; abundance: NA; CDR3aa: ASSSTSTGYETQY
j_gene: TRBJ1-1; v_gene: TRBV20-1; len: 12; abundance: few; CDR3aa: SARRSGDNTEAF
j_gene: TRBJ2-3; v_gene: TRBV29-1; len: 12; abundance: NA; CDR3aa: SAAKSTSTDTQY
j_gene: TRBJ1-5; v_gene: TRBV4-3; len: 14; abundance: few; CDR3aa: ASSQDPPDRSQPQH
j_gene: TRBJ2-5; v_gene: TRBV29-1; len: 9; abundance: many; CDR3aa: SVGTGWTQY
j_gene: TRBJ1-1; v_gene: TRBV18; len: 14; abundance: few; CDR3aa: ASSPGDRLVNTEAF
j_gene: TRBJ1-5; v_gene: TRBV29-1; len: 10; abundance: many; CDR3aa: SVLGAGQPQH
j_gene: TRBJ1-1; v_gene: TRBV18; len: 11; abundance: NA; CDR3aa: ASSPNQGTEAF
j_gene: TRBJ1-2; v_gene: TRBV5-1; len: 10; abundance: few; CDR3aa: ASSSQWTGYT
j_gene: TRBJ2-2; v_gene: TRBV5-6; len: 13; abundance: few; CDR3aa: ASSSDRAVTGELF
j_gene: TRBJ1-6; v_gene: TRBV20-1; len: 16; abundance: NA; CDR3aa: SARDRLFPVAYNSPLH
j_gene: TRBJ2-7; v_gene: TRBV5-1; len: 13; abundance: few; CDR3aa: ASSVNVGQHYEQY
j_gene: TRBJ2-5; v_gene: TRBV19; len: 12; abundance: NA; CDR3aa: ASSIGAWQETQY
j_gene: TRBJ2-7; v_gene: TRBV20-1; len: 12; abundance: NA; CDR3aa: SAFPGGSGGEQY
j_gene: TRBJ1-5; v_gene: TRBV24-1; len: 14; abundance: few; CDR3aa: ATSAGTDNAREPQH
j_gene: TRBJ2-5; v_gene: TRBV5-1; len: 12; abundance: few; CDR3aa: ASSLAWGLETQY
j_gene: TRBJ1-1; v_gene: TRBV11-1; len: 9; abundance: few; CDR3aa: ASSLTREAF
j_gene: TRBJ1-2; v_gene: TRBV4-2; len: 13; abundance: many; CDR3aa: ASSHTRGKRDGYT
j_gene: TRBJ2-1; v_gene: TRBV6-5; len: 14; abundance: NA; CDR3aa: ASSYPAKTIANEQF
j_gene: TRBJ1-1; v_gene: TRBV5-1; len: 11; abundance: many; CDR3aa: ASSFWENTEAF
j_gene: TRBJ2-2; v_gene: TRBV7-3; len: 14; abundance: many; CDR3aa: ASSLMAGTNTGELF
j_gene: TRBJ2-5; v_gene: TRBV4-2; len: 12; abundance: few; CDR3aa: ASSQETGGETQY
j_gene: TRBJ1-5; v_gene: TRBV19; len: 12; abundance: few; CDR3aa: ASSIEVSNQPQH
j_gene: TRBJ1-5; v_gene: TRBV10-3; len: 13; abundance: NA; CDR3aa: AISDGTVSNQPQH
j_gene: TRBJ2-1; v_gene: TRBV7-2; len: 12; abundance: few; CDR3aa: ASSPGLAEIGQF
j_gene: TRBJ2-7; v_gene: TRBV7-2; len: 11; abundance: few; CDR3aa: ASSLLRGHEQY
j_gene: TRBJ2-4; v_gene: TRBV28; len: 12; abundance: NA; CDR3aa: ASSDTGFENIQY
j_gene: TRBJ2-1; v_gene: TRBV24-1; len: 14; abundance: NA; CDR3aa: ATSDSRGADYNEQF
j_gene: TRBJ1-2; v_gene: TRBV20-1; len: 10; abundance: NA; CDR3aa: SSQGRNYGYT
j_gene: TRBJ2-7; v_gene: TRBV3-1; len: 11; abundance: few; CDR3aa: ASSQVSSYEQY
j_gene: TRBJ2-7; v_gene: TRBV11-2; len: 12; abundance: few; CDR3aa: ASSLARGGYEQY
j_gene: TRBJ2-3; v_gene: TRBV12-3/TRBV12-4; len: 13; abundance: NA; CDR3aa: ASSFRFGGLDTQY
j_gene: TRBJ2-2; v_gene: TRBV5-1; len: 12; abundance: NA; CDR3aa: ASSGGTLTGELF
j_gene: TRBJ2-2; v_gene: TRBV12-3/TRBV12-4; len: 12; abundance: NA; CDR3aa: ASSRRGVGGELF
j_gene: TRBJ1-6; v_gene: TRBV2; len: 12; abundance: few; CDR3aa: ASERQGMNSPLH
j_gene: TRBJ1-2; v_gene: TRBV29-1; len: 12; abundance: few; CDR3aa: SVEVQLQASGSA
j_gene: TRBJ2-6; v_gene: TRBV4-1; len: 11; abundance: once; CDR3aa: ASQGAGANVLT
j_gene: TRBJ2-2; v_gene: TRBV5-1; len: 13; abundance: NA; CDR3aa: ASSSNAFRTGELF
j_gene: TRBJ2-3; v_gene: TRBV20-1; len: 12; abundance: NA; CDR3aa: SARSVSSTDTQY
j_gene: TRBJ1-2; v_gene: TRBV3-1; len: 10; abundance: NA; CDR3aa: ASSRAAYGYT
j_gene: TRBJ1-1; v_gene: TRBV5-1; len: 13; abundance: many; CDR3aa: ASSLSGVGNTEAF
j_gene: TRBJ2-5; v_gene: TRBV7-6; len: 12; abundance: many; CDR3aa: ASSPWTERETQY